One and the same sample provided the 6 T cell receptor beta chains below, sequenced in a study of T cell responses to AZD1222 COVID-19 vaccine (dated by TCRdb to the early 2020s). Library creation used the immunoSEQ multiplex PCR assay. As stored in TCRdb, this immuneACCESS dataset retains in-frame rearrangements with V and J assigned. A fraction of the clones does not appear; measured against another copy, unresolved V genes explain less than half of the discrepancy, and the remainder lacks a known reason. Present in this sample are 100,000 to 120,000 clones, 88% of which were seen just once. The top ten clones comprise 1.6% of the sample. This sample's time point label indicates: baseline before first vaccination. The specimen comprised peripheral blood, sampled on day 0 of AZD1222 vaccination. The receptors were gathered from an adult in good health.

This chain joins TRBV7-9 and TRBJ1-1; the D is unclear. V was clipped by 1 base and J by 3 bases, with 12 bases between them. Germline V gene lookup returns CDR1 SEHNR and CDR2 FQNEAQ (reference sequence). CDR3 length: 15 residues. The CDR3 region is CASSLGGRMDTEAFF. CDR3 in DNA: TGTGCCAGCAGCTTAGGGGGTAGGATGGACACTGAAGCTTTCTTT.

This chain links TRBV19 with TRBJ1-4, with D possibly matching TRBD1 (5 bases). Germline V gives CDR1 LNHDA, CDR2 SQIVND (reference sequence). This CDR3 region has 15 residues. Trimming left V 7 bases short and J 11 bases short, with 23 bases between. The CDR3 nucleotides read TGTGCCAGTATGCCCGCCGGACGGGGGGGTGAGAAACTGTTTTTT. As protein: CASMPAGRGGEKLFF.

The chain uses TRBV4-1 and TRBJ2-1; 9 bases line up with TRBD1. There are 17 residues in the CDR3. V lost 1 base to trimming and J lost 6 bases; unmatched junction nucleotides: 10. Germline V CDR1 and CDR2: MGHRA, YSYEKL. CDR3 sequence reads: CASSQGFAGQGSNEQFF. The DNA of the CDR3 is TGCGCCAGCAGCCAAGGTTTTGCGGGACAGGGCAGCAATGAGCAGTTCTTC.

A note on this clone: This sample also contains other DNA sequences that code for the same CDR3. This sequence joins TRBV12-3 or TRBV12-4 and TRBJ1-1, with D perhaps matching TRBD1 (5 bases). This CDR3 has 13 residues. Trimming stripped 6 bases from V and 1 base from J, with 9 bases between. DNA of the CDR3: TGTGCCAGCAGAGTCGGACAGAACACTGAAGCTTTCTTT. Its translation: CASRVGQNTEAFF.

Written as DNA, the CDR3 is TGTGCCACCAGTGAGGGCGTTGGGGAGACCCAGTACTTC. Its protein product is CATSEGVGETQYF. The chain is built from TRBV24-1 and TRBJ2-5; D is undetermined. Trimming removed 4 bases at V and 5 bases at J, with 10 bases between. There are 13 residues in the CDR3. Germline V gene data show CDR1 as KGHDR and CDR2 as SFDVKD.

This chain joins TRBV7-6 and TRBJ2-7; TRBD1 aligns across 7 bases. V trimming: 3 bases; J trimming: 2 bases; junction bases outside the gene matches: 4. CDR1 is SGHVS and CDR2 is FNYEAQ in the germline V gene. The CDR3 is 14 amino acids. In DNA, the CDR3 is TGTGCCAGCAGCTTGGGGACAGTCCCCTACGAGCAGTACTTC. Its translation is CASSLGTVPYEQYF. The full variable domain, completed using reference TRBV7-6 and TRBJ2-7, is GAGVSQSPRYKVTKRGQDVALRCDPISGHVSLYWYRQALGQGPEFLTYFNYEAQQDKSGLPNDRFSAERPEGSISTLTIQRTEQRDSAMYRCASSLGTVPYEQYFGPGTRLTVT.